This T cell receptor (beta chain) was identified during a study of Ad26.COV2.S vaccination and SARS-CoV-2 variants. Study-wide background: It was the COV1001 Ad26.COV2.S trial arm that included the donor.

There are 15 residues in the CDR3. V dropped 0 bases and J dropped 16; count of bases not matched to a gene: 9. Germline V gene sequence: CDR1 SGHNT, CDR2 YYREEE (reference sequence). Clones were sequenced by immunoSEQ multiplex PCR, and TCRdb holds only the in-frame ones, with some missing. The table shows 400,000 to 500,000 clones, with approximately 88% occurring only once. Documented treatment: roughly 18 received Ad26.COV2.S at low or high dose, single or two shots; 5 received placebo; per-sample allocation not given. Day 63 after the first injection of vaccine or placebo was the sampling time. The source of this sequence is a person aged 18-60 years who received the Ad26.COV2.S COVID-19 vaccine or a placebo. The material sequenced was peripheral blood, taken in a trial of Ad26.COV2.S vaccine versus placebo. The chain uses TRBV5-4 and TRBJ2-1; 14 bases map to TRBD2. In DNA form, the CDR3 reads TGTGCCAGCAGCTTGGTTGGGACTAGCGGGGGCCTCGATTTCTTC. It translates to CASSLVGTSGGLDFF.